The text below deals with one T cell receptor beta chain. Repertoires were generated with immunoSEQ multiplex PCR, while TCRdb's copy carries only in-frame clones and drops some. The table shows about 220,000 clones, with 80% to 90% occurring only once. V gave up 0 bases and J gave up 2 bases, with 17 bases separating them. The CDR3 length is 17 residues. In germline, CDR1 is SGDLS, CDR2 YYNGEE. The data derive from a study of blood T cell repertoires in COVID-19. Participants had their cohort set by participant-reported clinical history. Sample: PBMCs or T cells enriched from blood (not recorded which). The rearrangement uses TRBV9 and TRBJ1-2; possible D gene TRBD1, 6 bases. This TCR derives from a woman between 18 and 29 years old in a cohort exposed to, infected with or recovered from COVID-19 (not recorded which). The CDR3: CASSVEDSTPQNYGYTF. CDR3 in DNA: TGTGCCAGCAGCGTAGAGGACAGCACCCCACAAAACTATGGCTACACCTTC.